This T cell receptor beta chain was captured in a study of shared clonotypes between healthy human individuals. At the level of the study: For every donor, three CD4 naive, three CD4 memory, two CD8 naive and one CD8 memory plates were used.

Germline V gene lookup returns CDR1 MDHEN and CDR2 SYDVKM. The trim removed 0 bases at V and 1 base at J, leaving 0 bases unmatched. The CDR3 runs to 15 residues. When replicate PCRs were run on sorted subsets, they used around 200 ng DNA, about 31,000 T cell genomes. Produced via immunoSEQ multiplex PCR; TCRdb's table is partial and in-frame only. This table has 850,000 to 1,100,000 clones, roughly 80% appearing once. The sequencing sample was made of memory CD4+ T cells from PBMCs. Specified subset: CD45RA-negative fraction. The origin of this receptor is a man in his late teens or twenties in good health. Some clones in this sample may be carry-over from other donors' samples. The J gene is TRBJ2-5, the V gene TRBV28, with 9 nucleotides matching TRBD1. This CDR3 is CASSLWTGGQETQYF. The CDR3, as DNA: TGTGCCAGCAGTTTATGGACAGGGGGCCAAGAGACCCAGTACTTC.